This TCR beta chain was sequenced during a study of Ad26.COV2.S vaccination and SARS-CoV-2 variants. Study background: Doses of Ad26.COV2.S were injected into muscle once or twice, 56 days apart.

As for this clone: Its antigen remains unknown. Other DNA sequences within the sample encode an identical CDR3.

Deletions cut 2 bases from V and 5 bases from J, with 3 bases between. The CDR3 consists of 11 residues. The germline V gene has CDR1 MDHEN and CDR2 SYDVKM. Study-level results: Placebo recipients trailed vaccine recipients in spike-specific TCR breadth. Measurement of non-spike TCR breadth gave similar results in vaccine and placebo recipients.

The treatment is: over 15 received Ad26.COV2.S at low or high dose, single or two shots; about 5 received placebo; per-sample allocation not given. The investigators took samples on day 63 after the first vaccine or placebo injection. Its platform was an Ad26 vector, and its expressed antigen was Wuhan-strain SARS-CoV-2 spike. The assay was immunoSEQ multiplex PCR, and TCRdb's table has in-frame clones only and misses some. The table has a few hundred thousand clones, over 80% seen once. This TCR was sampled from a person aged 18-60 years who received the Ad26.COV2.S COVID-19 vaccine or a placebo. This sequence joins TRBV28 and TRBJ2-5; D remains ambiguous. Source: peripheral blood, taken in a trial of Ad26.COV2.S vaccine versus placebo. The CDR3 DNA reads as TGTGCCAGCAGTTTACGTGAGACCCAGTACTTC. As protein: CASSLRETQYF.